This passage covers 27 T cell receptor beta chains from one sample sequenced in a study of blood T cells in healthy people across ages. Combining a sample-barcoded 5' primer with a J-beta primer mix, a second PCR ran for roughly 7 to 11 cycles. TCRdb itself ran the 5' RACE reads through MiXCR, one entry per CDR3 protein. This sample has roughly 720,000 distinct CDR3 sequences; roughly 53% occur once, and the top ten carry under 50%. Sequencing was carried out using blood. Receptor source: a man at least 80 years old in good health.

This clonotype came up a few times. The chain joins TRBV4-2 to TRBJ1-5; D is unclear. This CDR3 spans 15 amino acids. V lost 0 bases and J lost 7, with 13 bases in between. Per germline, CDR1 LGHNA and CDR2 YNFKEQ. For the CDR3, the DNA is TGTGCCAGCAGCCAAGATCTCTCTCAGAAACAGCCCCAGCATTTT. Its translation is CASSQDLSQKQPQHF.

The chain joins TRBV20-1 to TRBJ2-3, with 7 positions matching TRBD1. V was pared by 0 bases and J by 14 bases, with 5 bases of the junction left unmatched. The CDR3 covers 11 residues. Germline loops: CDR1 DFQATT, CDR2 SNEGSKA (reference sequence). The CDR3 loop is CSARDKGAAYF. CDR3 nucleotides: TGCAGTGCTAGAGATAAGGGGGCGGCGTATTTT.

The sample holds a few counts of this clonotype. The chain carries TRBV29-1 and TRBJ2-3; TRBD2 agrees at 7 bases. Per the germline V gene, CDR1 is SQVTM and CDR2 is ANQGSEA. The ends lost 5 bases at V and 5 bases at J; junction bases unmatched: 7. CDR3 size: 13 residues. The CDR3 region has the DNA TGCAGCGTTTGTAGGGGCGGGGGAGATACGCAGTATTTT. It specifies CSVCRGGGDTQYF.

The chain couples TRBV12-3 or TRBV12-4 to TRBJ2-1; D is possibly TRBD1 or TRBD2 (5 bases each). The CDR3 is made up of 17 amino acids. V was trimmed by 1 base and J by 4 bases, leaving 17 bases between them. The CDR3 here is CASSLVAGTPTYNEQFF. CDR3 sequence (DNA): TGTGCCAGCAGTTTAGTAGCCGGGACCCCCACTTACAATGAGCAGTTCTTC.

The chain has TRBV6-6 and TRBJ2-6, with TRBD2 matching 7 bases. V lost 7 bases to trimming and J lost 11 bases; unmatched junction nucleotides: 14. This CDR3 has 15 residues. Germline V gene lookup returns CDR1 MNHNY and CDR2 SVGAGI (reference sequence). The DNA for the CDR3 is TGTGCCAGCACCACCGACCGCGGGGGTCCCCACGTCCTGACTTTC. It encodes CASTTDRGGPHVLTF.

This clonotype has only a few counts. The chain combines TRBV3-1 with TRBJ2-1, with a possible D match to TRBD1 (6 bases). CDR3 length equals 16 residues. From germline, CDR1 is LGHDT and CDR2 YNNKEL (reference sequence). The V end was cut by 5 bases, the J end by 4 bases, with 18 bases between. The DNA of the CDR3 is TGTGCCAGCAGCAGGATGGGGGCAACCATGTACAATGAGCAGTTCTTC. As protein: CASSRMGATMYNEQFF.

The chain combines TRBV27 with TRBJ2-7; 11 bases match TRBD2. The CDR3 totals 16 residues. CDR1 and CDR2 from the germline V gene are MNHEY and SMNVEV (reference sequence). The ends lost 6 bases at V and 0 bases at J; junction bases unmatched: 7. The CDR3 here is CASSRAGTSGSYEQYF. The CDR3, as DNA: TGTGCCAGCAGCCGAGCCGGGACTAGCGGCTCCTACGAGCAGTACTTC.

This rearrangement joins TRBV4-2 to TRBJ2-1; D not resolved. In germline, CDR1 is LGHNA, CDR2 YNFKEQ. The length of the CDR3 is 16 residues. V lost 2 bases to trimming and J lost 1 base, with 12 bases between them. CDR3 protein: CASSQSPVGSYNEQFF. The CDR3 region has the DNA TGTGCCAGCAGCCAATCTCCGGTGGGATCCTACAATGAGCAGTTCTTC.

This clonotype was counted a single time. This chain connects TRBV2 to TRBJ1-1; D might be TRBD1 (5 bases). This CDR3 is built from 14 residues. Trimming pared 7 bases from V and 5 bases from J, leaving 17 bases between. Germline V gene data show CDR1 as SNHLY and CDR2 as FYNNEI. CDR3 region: CASISGAGETEAFF. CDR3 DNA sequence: TGTGCCAGCATATCCGGGGCGGGGGAAACTGAAGCTTTCTTT.

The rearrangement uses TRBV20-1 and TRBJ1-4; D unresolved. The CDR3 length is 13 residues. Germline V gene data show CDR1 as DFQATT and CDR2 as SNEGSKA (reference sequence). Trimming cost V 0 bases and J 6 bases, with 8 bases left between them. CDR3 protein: CSAREHPYEKLFF. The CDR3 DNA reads TGCAGTGCTAGAGAACACCCGTATGAAAAACTGTTTTTT.

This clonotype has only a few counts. CDR3 amino acids: CASSFERERAQETQYF. The DNA of the CDR3 is TGTGCCAGCAGTTTCGAGCGGGAGAGGGCCCAAGAGACCCAGTACTTC. This chain uses TRBV12-3 or TRBV12-4 with TRBJ2-5; 8 bases fit TRBD2. The CDR3 has 16 residues. The V segment lost 3 bases and the J segment 1 base; nucleotides outside the gene matches: 7.

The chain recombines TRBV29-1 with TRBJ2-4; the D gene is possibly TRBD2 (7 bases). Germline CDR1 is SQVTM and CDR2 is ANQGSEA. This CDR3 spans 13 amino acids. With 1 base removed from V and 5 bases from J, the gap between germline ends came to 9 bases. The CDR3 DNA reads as TGCAGCGTTGAAGCGGGGGGCGAAAACATTCAGTACTTC. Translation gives CSVEAGGENIQYF.

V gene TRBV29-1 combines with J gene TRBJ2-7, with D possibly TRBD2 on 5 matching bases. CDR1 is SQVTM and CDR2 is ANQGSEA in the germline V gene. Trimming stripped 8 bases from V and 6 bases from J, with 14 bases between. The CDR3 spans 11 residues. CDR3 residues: CSPPSAGEQYF. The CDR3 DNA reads TGCAGCCCTCCCAGCGCGGGCGAGCAGTACTTC.

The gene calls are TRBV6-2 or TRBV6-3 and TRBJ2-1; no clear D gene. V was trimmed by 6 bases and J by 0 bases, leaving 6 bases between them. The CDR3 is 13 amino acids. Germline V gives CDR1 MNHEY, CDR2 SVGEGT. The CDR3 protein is CASRVSSYNEQFF. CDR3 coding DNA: TGTGCCAGCAGGGTAAGCTCCTACAATGAGCAGTTCTTC.

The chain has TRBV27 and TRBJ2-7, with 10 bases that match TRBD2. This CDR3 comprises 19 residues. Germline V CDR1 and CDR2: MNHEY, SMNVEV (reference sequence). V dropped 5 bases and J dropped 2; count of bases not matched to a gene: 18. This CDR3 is CASSLPEGTSVLRAYEQYF. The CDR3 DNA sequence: TGTGCCAGCAGTCTGCCTGAAGGGACTAGCGTATTGAGGGCCTACGAGCAGTACTTC.

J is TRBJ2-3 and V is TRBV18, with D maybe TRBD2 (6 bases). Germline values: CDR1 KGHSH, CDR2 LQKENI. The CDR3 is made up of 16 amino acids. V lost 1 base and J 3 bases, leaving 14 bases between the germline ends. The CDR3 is CASSPRGRRDTDTQYF. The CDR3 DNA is TGTGCCAGCTCACCACGGGGAAGGAGGGATACAGATACGCAGTATTTT.

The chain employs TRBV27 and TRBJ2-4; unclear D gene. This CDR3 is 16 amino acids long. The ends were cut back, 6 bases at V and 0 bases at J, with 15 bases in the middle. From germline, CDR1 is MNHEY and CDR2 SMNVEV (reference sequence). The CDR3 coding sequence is TGTGCCAGCAGACACATAAGCAGCCGAGCCAAAAACATTCAGTACTTC. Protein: CASRHISSRAKNIQYF.

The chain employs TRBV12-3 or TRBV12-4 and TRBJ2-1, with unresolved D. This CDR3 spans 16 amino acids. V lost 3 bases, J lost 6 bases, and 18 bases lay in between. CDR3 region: CASSFCIVGNCNEQFF. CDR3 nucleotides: TGTGCCAGCAGTTTTTGTATCGTTGGGAATTGCAATGAGCAGTTCTTC.

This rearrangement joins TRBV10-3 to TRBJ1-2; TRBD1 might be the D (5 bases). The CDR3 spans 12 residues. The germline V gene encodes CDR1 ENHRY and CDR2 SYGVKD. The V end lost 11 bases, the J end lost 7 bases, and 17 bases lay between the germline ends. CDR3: CAFGAGVGGYTF. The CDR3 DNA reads TGTGCCTTCGGGGCGGGGGTCGGTGGCTACACCTTC.

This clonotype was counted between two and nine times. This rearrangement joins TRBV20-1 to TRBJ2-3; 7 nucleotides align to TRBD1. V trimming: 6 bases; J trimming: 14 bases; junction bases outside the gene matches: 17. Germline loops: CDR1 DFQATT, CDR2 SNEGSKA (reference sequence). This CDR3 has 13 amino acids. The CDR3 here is CSATQGLHRYAYF. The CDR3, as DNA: TGCAGTGCCACACAGGGGTTGCACAGATACGCGTATTTT.

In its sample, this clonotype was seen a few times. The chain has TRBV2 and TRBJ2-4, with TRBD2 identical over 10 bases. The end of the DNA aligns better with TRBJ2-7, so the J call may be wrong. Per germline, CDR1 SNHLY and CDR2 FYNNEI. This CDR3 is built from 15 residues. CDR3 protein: CASSGTSGELGEQYF. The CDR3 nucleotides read TGTGCCAGCAGTGGAACTAGCGGGGAGCTGGGCGAGCAGTACTTC.

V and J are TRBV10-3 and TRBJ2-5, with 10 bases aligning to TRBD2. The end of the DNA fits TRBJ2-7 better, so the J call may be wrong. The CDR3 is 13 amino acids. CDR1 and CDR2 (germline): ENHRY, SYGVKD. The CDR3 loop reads CAGKREGADEQYF. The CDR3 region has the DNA TGTGCCGGCAAGCGGGAGGGAGCCGACGAGCAGTACTTC.

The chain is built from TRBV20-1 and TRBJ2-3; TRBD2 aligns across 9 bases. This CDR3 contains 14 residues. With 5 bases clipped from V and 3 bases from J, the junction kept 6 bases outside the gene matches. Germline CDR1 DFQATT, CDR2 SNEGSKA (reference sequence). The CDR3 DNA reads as TGCAGTGCTCACCTAGCGGGAAGGACAGATACGCAGTATTTT. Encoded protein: CSAHLAGRTDTQYF.

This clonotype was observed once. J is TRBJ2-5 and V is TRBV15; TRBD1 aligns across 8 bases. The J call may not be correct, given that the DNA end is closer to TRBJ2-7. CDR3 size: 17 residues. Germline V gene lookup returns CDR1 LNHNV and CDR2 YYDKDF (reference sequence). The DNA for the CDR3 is TGTGCCACCAGCGGGCGATACAACAGGGGGATCGACTACGAGCAGTACTTC. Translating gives CATSGRYNRGIDYEQYF.

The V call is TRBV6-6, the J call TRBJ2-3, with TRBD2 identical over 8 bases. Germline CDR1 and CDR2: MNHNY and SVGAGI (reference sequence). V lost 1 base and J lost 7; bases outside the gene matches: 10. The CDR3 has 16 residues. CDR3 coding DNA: TGTGCCAGCAGTTACTATTTCGGGAGGGCCGGGTATACGCAGTATTTT. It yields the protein CASSYYFGRAGYTQYF.

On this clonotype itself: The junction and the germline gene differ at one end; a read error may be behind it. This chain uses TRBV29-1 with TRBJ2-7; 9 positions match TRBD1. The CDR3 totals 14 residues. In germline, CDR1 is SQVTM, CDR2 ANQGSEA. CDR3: CSVAGQGSWNERYF. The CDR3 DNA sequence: TGCAGCGTGGCCGGACAGGGGTCATGGAACGAGCGGTACTTC.

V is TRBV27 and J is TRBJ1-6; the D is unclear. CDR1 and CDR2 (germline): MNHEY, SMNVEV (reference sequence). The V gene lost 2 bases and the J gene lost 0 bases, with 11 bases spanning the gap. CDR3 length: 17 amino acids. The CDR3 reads CASSLGRGVSYNSPLHF. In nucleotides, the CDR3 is TGTGCCAGCAGTTTAGGACGGGGAGTCTCCTATAATTCACCCCTCCACTTT.